The 17 T cell receptor beta chains given below trace back to one sample, sequenced in a study of blood T cell repertoires in COVID-19. The repertoire was sequenced with immunoSEQ multiplex PCR; TCRdb's copy has only in-frame clones and lacks some. The sample contains under 400,000 clones, roughly nine tenths of which appear only once. The sample consisted of peripheral blood. These receptors came from a woman in her fifties or sixties with COVID-19, enrolled during active disease.

In DNA form, the CDR3 reads TGTGCCAGTAGTGTCGGGACAGTGGCCCCTTATGGCTACACCTTC. This sequence encodes CASSVGTVAPYGYTF. This chain joins TRBV19 and TRBJ1-2, with 7 bases that match TRBD1. V shed 5 bases, J shed 5 bases, and the junction held 11 bases outside the gene matches. The germline V gene has CDR1 LNHDA and CDR2 SQIVND (reference sequence). This CDR3 spans 15 amino acids.

As DNA, the CDR3 is TGTGCCAGCAGGCCTAGGACACAGGGGTACGTCGAGCAGTACTTC. Translating it yields CASRPRTQGYVEQYF. The genes are TRBV28 and TRBJ2-7; 7 bases map to TRBD1. The V gene end was trimmed by 6 bases and the J gene end by 6 bases; junction bases not matched to a gene: 14. Germline assignment: CDR1 MDHEN and CDR2 SYDVKM. This CDR3 spans 15 amino acids. The whole variable domain, filled in from reference TRBV28 and TRBJ2-7, reads DVKVTQSSRYLVKRTGEKVFLECVQDMDHENMFWYRQDPGLGLRLIYFSYDVKMKEKGDIPEGYSVSREKKERFSLILESASTNQTSMYLCASRPRTQGYVEQYFGPGTRLTVT.

This clone was seen once. The chain is built from TRBV15 and TRBJ1-2, with D perhaps TRBD1 (5 bases). Deletions cut 1 base from V and 4 bases from J, with 13 bases between. Germline CDR1 LNHNV, CDR2 YYDKDF (reference sequence). The CDR3 has 15 residues. CDR3 bases: TGTGCCACCAGCAGAGGTCGGGGGGAGGCCTATGGCTACACCTTC. As protein: CATSRGRGEAYGYTF.

The CDR3 loop reads CASNPQAGGGNTIYF. Written as DNA, the CDR3 is TGTGCCTCCAACCCTCAAGCGGGGGGTGGAAACACCATATATTTT. The V call is TRBV2, the J call TRBJ1-3; the D gene is possibly TRBD1 (5 bases). This CDR3 is built from 15 residues. V gave up 11 bases and J gave up 3 bases, with 20 bases separating them. The V gene's germline CDR1 is SNHLY and CDR2 FYNNEI.

The chain links TRBV5-1 to TRBJ1-2, with D unclear. Deletions cut 5 bases from V and 8 bases from J, with 19 bases between. Germline CDR1 reads SGHRS; CDR2 reads YFSETQ. CDR3 size: 14 residues. The DNA of the CDR3 is TGCGCCAGCAGGCTGCTTGGGGAGTCAGGAGGCTACACCTTC. Translating it yields CASRLLGESGGYTF.

The chain employs TRBV7-6 and TRBJ2-5; D possibly corresponds to TRBD2 (5 bases). V was clipped by 7 bases and J by 4 bases, with 13 bases between them. Germline V gene data show CDR1 as SGHVS and CDR2 as FNYEAQ. The CDR3 is made up of 13 amino acids. In DNA form, the CDR3 reads TGTGCCAGCACGCGGGTAATCGGAGAGACCCAGTACTTC. As protein: CASTRVIGETQYF.

The rearrangement links TRBV9 to TRBJ1-1; 8 bases align to TRBD1. Germline V lookup: CDR1 SGDLS, CDR2 YYNGEE. The V gene end was trimmed by 3 bases and the J gene end by 12 bases; junction bases not matched to a gene: 13. The CDR3 has 14 residues. The CDR3: CASSGGGQGASTFF. For the CDR3, the DNA is TGTGCCAGCAGCGGGGGTGGGCAGGGGGCTTCGACTTTCTTT.

The rearrangement links TRBV6-1 to TRBJ2-1, with a tentative D call TRBD2 (5 bases). CDR3 length: 15 amino acids. From germline, CDR1 is MNHNS and CDR2 SASEGT. V was shortened by 1 base and J by 6 bases, with 13 bases between the two germline ends. The CDR3 nucleotides read TGTGCCAGCAGTGAAGTTCCTAGCTTGGGCAATGAGCAGTTCTTC. This codes for CASSEVPSLGNEQFF.

The chain links TRBV11-3 to TRBJ2-6, with 7 bases aligning to TRBD1. This CDR3 spans 18 amino acids. Trimming removed 1 base from V and 2 bases from J; junction bases left unmatched: 8. From germline, CDR1 is SGHNT and CDR2 YENEEA. The CDR3 is CASSLVRKGAPGANVLTF. DNA for the CDR3: TGTGCCAGCAGCTTAGTTCGGAAGGGGGCGCCTGGGGCCAACGTCCTGACTTTC. Full variable domain (remainder filled in from reference TRBV11-3 and TRBJ2-6): EAGVVQSPRYKIIEKKQPVAFWCNPISGHNTLYWYLQNLGQGPELLIRYENEEAVDDSQLPKDRFSAERLKGVDSTLKIQPAELGDSAVYLCASSLVRKGAPGANVLTFGAGSRLTVL.

The CDR3 here is CASSLTGSLGGNTIYF. Here the CDR3 DNA reads TGCGCCAGCAGCTTGACGGGGTCCTTGGGAGGAAACACCATATATTTT. V usage is TRBV5-1 and J usage is TRBJ1-3; D gene unclear. The germline V gene has CDR1 SGHRS and CDR2 YFSETQ. The CDR3 spans 16 residues. Trimming took off 1 base at V and 4 bases at J, with 15 bases between the two ends. Full variable domain (outside the CDR3, taken from reference TRBV5-1 and TRBJ1-3): KAGVTQTPRYLIKTRGQQVTLSCSPISGHRSVSWYQQTPGQGLQFLFEYFSETQRNKGNFPGRFSGRQFSNSRSEMNVSTLELGDSALYLCASSLTGSLGGNTIYFGEGSWLTVV.

This chain joins TRBV7-2 and TRBJ2-7, with D possibly being TRBD2 (7 bases). Germline V gene lookup returns CDR1 SGHTA and CDR2 FQGNSA. Trimming pared 4 bases from V and 4 bases from J, leaving 14 bases between. This CDR3 has 14 residues. CDR3 amino acids: CASSSSGGPYEQYF. CDR3 nucleotides: TGTGCCAGCAGCTCCTCGGGGGGCCCTTACGAGCAGTACTTC. Combining the CDR3 with reference TRBV7-2 and TRBJ2-7 gives the whole variable domain GAGVSQSPSNKVTEKGKDVELRCDPISGHTALYWYRQSLGQGLEFLIYFQGNSAPDKSGLPSDRFSAERTGGSVSTLTIQRTQQEDSAVYLCASSSSGGPYEQYFGPGTRLTVT.

The genes are TRBV12-3 or TRBV12-4 and TRBJ1-1; D is unresolved. CDR3 length equals 13 residues. Trimming stripped 7 bases from V and 3 bases from J, with 12 bases between. The CDR3 DNA follows: TGTGCCAGCACCCCTCGAGGTGACACTGAAGCTTTCTTT. It is translated as CASTPRGDTEAFF.

The V gene is TRBV5-1, the J gene TRBJ2-5; 8 bases align to TRBD1. The V gene's germline CDR1 is SGHRS and CDR2 YFSETQ. The CDR3 totals 15 residues. V shed 3 bases, J shed 2 bases, and the junction held 6 bases outside the gene matches. The DNA of the CDR3 is TGCGCCAGCAGCTATATCGGGACAGGACAAGAGACCCAGTACTTC. Encoded protein: CASSYIGTGQETQYF.

This rearrangement joins TRBV6-1 to TRBJ1-3; 9 bases fit TRBD1. CDR3 length: 16 residues. V gave up 4 bases and J gave up 0 bases; unmatched junction bases: 4. CDR1 and CDR2 (germline): MNHNS, SASEGT. The CDR3 DNA reads as TGTGCCAGCAGTGTACAGGGGGCTGGCTCTGGAAACACCATATATTTT. It translates to CASSVQGAGSGNTIYF.

The chain links TRBV21-1 to TRBJ1-2; the D segment call TRBD1 is taken from the table without a DNA check. TRBV21-1 is deemed a pseudogene. The CDR3 sequence is 14 residues long. The CDR3 nucleotides are TGTGCCAGCAGGGGAAGGACAAGCTTGGATGGCTACACCTTC. This encodes CASRGRTSLDGYTF.

The chain has TRBV6-5 and TRBJ1-1, with a possible D match to TRBD1 (5 bases). In germline, CDR1 is MNHEY, CDR2 SVGAGI. The CDR3 is made up of 14 amino acids. V lost 2 bases and J lost 6, with 13 bases in between. CDR3 nucleotide sequence: TGTGCCAGCAGTTACACCAGGGAAGGTGCTGAAGCTTTCTTT. It codes for CASSYTREGAEAFF.

This clone was observed a single time. V and J are TRBV15 and TRBJ1-2; 9 positions match TRBD1. The CDR3 is made up of 15 amino acids. Germline V gives CDR1 LNHNV, CDR2 YYDKDF (reference sequence). V shed 1 base, J shed 7 bases, and the junction held 7 bases outside the gene matches. CDR3 region: CATSRGDRAVRGYTF. The CDR3, as DNA: TGTGCCACCAGCAGAGGGGACAGGGCGGTGCGTGGCTACACCTTC.